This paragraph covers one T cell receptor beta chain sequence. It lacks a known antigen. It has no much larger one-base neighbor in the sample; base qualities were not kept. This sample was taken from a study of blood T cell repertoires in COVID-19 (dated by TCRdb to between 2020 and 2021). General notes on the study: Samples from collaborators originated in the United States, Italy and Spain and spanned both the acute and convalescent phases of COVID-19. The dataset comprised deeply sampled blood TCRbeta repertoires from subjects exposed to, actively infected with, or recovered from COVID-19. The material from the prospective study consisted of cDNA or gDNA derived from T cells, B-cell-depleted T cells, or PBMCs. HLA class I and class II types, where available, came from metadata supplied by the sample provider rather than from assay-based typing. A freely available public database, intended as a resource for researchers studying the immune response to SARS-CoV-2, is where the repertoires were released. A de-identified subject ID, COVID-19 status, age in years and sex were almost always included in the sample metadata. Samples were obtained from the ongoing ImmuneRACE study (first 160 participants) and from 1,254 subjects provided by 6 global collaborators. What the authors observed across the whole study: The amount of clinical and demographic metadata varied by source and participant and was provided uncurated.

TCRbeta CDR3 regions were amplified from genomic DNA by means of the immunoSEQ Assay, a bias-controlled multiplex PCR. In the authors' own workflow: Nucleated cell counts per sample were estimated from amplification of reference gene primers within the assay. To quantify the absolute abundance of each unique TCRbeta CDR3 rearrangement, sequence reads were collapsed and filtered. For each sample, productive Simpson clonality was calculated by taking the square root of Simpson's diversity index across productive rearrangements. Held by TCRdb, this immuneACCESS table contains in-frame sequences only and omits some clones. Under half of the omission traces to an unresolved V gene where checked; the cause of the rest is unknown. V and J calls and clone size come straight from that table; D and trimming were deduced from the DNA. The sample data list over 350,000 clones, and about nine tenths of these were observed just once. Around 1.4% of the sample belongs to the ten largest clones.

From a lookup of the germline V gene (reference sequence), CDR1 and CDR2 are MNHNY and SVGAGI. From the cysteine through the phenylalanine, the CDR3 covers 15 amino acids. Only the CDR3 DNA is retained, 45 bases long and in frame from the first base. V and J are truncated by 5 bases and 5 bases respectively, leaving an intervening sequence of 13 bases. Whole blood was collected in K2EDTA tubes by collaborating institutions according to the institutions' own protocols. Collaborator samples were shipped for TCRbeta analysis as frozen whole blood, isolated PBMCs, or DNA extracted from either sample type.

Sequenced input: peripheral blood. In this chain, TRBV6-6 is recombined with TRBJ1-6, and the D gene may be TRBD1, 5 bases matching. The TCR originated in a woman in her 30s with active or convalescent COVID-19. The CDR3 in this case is CASSVAQGNNSPLHF. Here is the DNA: TGTGCCAGCAGTGTCGCGCAGGGTAATAATTCACCCCTCCACTTT.